This section outlines one T cell receptor beta chain sequence together with its context. Its antigen is currently unknown. For TCR beta, libraries came from iRepertoire HTBI primers and Arm-PCR of CDR3 regions. Source study methods: The study identified 55 to 80 TRBV and some 13 TRBJ segments across samples. One entry per CDR3 protein, called by TCRdb with MiXCR from the multiplex PCR reads. TCRdb's processing, not the authors', yielded these V and J calls. The sample comprises a few hundred thousand distinct CDR3 sequences, approximately 25% of which are singletons, and around 30% rests with the top ten. Stated time point: persistent/refractory GD, antithyroid drugs over 5 years with positive TRAb. Making the TCR library involved RNA that had been extracted from PBMCs. These data belong to a study of regulatory T cells in long-lasting Graves disease. Study results and limitations: Clonotypes that were public and shared totalled a few thousand in persistent patients versus 966 in new patients.

This sequence was found in a middle-aged woman with Graves disease. Sequenced here: peripheral blood mononuclear cells (PBMCs), sampled when the disease was refractory, from a patient treated with antithyroid drugs.

Here the CDR3 reads CASSWTSGSMDTQYF. In DNA, the CDR3 is TGTGCCAGCAGTTGGACTAGCGGGAGTATGGATACGCAGTATTTT. J is TRBJ2-3 and V is TRBV5-8; TRBD2 matches at 13 bases. Trimming took 5 bases from V and 6 from J; bases not matched to a gene: 6. The CDR3 extends over 15 amino acids. Looked up from germline, CDR1 is SGHTS and CDR2 is YDEGEE.